Sequencing of this T cell receptor (beta chain) was carried out in a study of prognosis after radiotherapy for stage I lung cancer. Genomic DNA provided the template from which TCR beta CDR3 was amplified by two-round multiplex PCR. With primers specific to each TRBV and TRBJ gene, the first-round PCR was performed. MiXCR was run by TCRdb on the multiplex PCR reads, yielding one entry per CDR3 protein. Of approximately 41,000 distinct CDR3 sequences in the sample, roughly a quarter are singletons; the top ten hold about 25%. This clonotype showed up many times. Its antigen is still unknown. Germline V gives CDR1 SGHRS, CDR2 YFSETQ. This CDR3 contains 15 residues. V gave up 3 bases and J gave up 4 bases, with 16 bases separating them. Study-wide findings and caveats: Reduced unique TCR clone counts were recorded after stereotactic body radiation therapy, with a median of 10,088 versus 6,861. Reduced Shannon entropy following stereotactic body radiation therapy was recorded in patients who developed distant metastases.

The material sequenced was PBMCs, taken before or after stereotactic body radiation therapy (not recorded which). The receptor's source is a donor of 50 years or more with non-small cell lung cancer. The chain recombines TRBV5-1 with TRBJ2-5; D might be TRBD1 (5 bases). CDR3 bases: TGCGCCAGCAGCTCACCAGGTCAAGGGGCAGAGACCCAGTACTTC. Protein product: CASSSPGQGAETQYF.